This T cell receptor beta chain appears in the sequencing data of a study of vaccination effects on CD4 cells after COVID-19. Study-level information: Specimens were obtained from a couple of convalescent patients 16 days and one week prior to vaccination.

ViraFEST assay sequencing came after antigen-specific CD4+ T cells were expanded with viral peptide pools. When 10 to 11 days of culture had elapsed, CD4+ T cells were isolated. The person acquired a PCR-confirmed SARS-CoV-2 infection between March and December 2020. IL-2 at around 9.8 IU/ml and peptides at around 9.6 ug/ml were added to cultured PBMC, a few million per well. Only in-frame clones appear in the TCRdb table, and some are missing; sequencing was by immunoSEQ multiplex PCR. The sample has fewer than 90,000 clones, more than 65% seen once; the top ten hold around 4.6%. Overall study results and limits: After vaccination, at late timepoints, clones induced by infection and by vaccine contracted markedly.

Germline CDR1 and CDR2: MNHEY and SVGAGI. The germline V and J ends were trimmed by 3 bases and 6 bases, with 14 bases remaining between them. The CDR3 has 15 residues. A word on this clone: Its antigen remains unidentified.

V usage is TRBV6-5 and J usage is TRBJ2-2; D may be TRBD1 (5 bases). The material sequenced was CD4+ T cells from PBMCs cultured with HIV peptides, taken before COVID-19 vaccination. Indicated subset: HIV-1 Nef peptide pool negative control/reference culture. This TCR derives from a human donor who had a prior SARS-CoV-2 infection. CDR3 nucleotide sequence: TGTGCCAGCAGTTATGAGGCAGGGTCGGCCGGGGAGCTGTTTTTT. Protein: CASSYEAGSAGELFF.